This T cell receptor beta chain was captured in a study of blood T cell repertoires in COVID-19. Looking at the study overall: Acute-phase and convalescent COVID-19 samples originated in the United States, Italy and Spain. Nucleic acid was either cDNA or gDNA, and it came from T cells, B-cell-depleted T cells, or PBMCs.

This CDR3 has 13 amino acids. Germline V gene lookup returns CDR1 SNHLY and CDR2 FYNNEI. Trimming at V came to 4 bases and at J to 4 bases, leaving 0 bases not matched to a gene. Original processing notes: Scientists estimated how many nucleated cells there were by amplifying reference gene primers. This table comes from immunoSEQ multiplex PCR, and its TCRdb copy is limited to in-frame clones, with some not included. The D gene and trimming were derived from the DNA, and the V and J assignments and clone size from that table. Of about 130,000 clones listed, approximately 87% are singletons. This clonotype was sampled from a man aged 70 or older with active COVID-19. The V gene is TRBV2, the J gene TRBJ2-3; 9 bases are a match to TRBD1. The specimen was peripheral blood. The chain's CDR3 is CASSGTGADTQYF. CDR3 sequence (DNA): TGTGCCAGCAGTGGGACAGGGGCAGATACGCAGTATTTT. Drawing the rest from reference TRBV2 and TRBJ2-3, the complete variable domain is EPEVTQTPSHQVTQMGQEVILRCVPISNHLYFYWYRQILGQKVEFLVSFYNNEISEKSEIFDDQFSVERPDGSNFTLKIRSTKLEDSAMYFCASSGTGADTQYFGPGTRLTVL.